This record looks at one T cell receptor (beta chain) sequence and its context. These data come from a study of cytomegalovirus exposure and HLA in healthy donors. Trimming left V 0 bases short and J 3 bases short, with 9 bases between. The germline CDR1 and CDR2 sequences are SGHRS and YFSETQ. The CDR3 loop spans 14 amino acids. Clones were sequenced by immunoSEQ multiplex PCR, and TCRdb holds only the in-frame ones, with some missing. The profile covers a few hundred thousand clones, with about 86% appearing a single time and approximately 1% taken by the ten largest. The specimen sequenced was PBMCs. This receptor was obtained from a woman aged 18-29 years in good health and CMV-seronegative. This chain uses TRBV5-1 with TRBJ1-1; D is uncertain. The CDR3 sequence is CASSLVREDTEAFF. CDR3 DNA sequence: TGCGCCAGCAGCTTGGTGCGGGAGGACACTGAAGCTTTCTTT.